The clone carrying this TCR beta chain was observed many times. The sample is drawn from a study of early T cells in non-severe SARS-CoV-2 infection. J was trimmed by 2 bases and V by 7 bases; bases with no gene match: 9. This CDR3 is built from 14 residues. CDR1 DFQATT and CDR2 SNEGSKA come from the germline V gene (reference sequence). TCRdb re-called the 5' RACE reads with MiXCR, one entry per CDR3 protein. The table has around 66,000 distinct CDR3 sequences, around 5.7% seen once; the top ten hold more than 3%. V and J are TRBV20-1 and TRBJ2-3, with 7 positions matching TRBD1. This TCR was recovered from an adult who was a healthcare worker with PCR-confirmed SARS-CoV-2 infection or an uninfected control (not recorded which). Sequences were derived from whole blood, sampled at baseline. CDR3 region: CSVGDRAPTDTQYF. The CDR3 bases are TGCAGTGTCGGGGACAGAGCCCCCACAGATACGCAGTATTTT.